The T cell receptor beta chain under discussion was sequenced for a study of control samples from healthy donors and cancer patients. Only in-frame clones appear in the TCRdb table, and some are missing; sequencing was by immunoSEQ multiplex PCR. The sample consists of some 250,000 clones, almost 85% of them appearing once. This CDR3 contains 15 residues. J lost 2 bases, V lost 6 bases, and 6 bases had no gene match. From germline, CDR1 is MNHEY and CDR2 SVGEGT. This clone was counted a few times. Sequenced sample: PBMCs. This chain uses TRBV6-2 or TRBV6-3 with TRBJ1-5; 8 bases are a match to TRBD1. The sequence was obtained from a woman in her fifties or sixties with lung cancer. CDR3 sequence (DNA): TGTGCCAGCAGCCCGGGACAGGTGGGCAATCAGCCCCAGCATTTT. This translates into CASSPGQVGNQPQHF.